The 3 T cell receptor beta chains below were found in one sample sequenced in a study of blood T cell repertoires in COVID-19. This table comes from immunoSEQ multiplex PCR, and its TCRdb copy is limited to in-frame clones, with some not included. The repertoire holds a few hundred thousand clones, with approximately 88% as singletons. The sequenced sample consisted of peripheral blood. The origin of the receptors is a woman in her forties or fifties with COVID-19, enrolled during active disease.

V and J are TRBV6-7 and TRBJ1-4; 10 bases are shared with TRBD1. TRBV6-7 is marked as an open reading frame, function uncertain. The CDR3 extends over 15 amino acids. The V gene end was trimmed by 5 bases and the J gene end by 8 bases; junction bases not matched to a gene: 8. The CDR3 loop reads CASSRHDRGQEKLFF. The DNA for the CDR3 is TGTGCCAGCAGTCGACATGACAGGGGGCAGGAAAAACTGTTTTTT.

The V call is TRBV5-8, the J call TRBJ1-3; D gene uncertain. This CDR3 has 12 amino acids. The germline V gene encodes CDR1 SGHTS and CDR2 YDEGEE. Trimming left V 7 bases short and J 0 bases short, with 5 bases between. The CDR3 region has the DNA TGTGCCAGCGGACTCTCTGGAAACACCATATATTTT. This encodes CASGLSGNTIYF. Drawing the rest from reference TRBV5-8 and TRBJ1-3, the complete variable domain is EAGVTQSPTHLIKTRGQQATLRCSPISGHTSVYWYQQALGLGLQFLLWYDEGEERNRGNFPPRFSGRQFPNYSSELNVNALELEDSALYLCASGLSGNTIYFGEGSWLTVV.

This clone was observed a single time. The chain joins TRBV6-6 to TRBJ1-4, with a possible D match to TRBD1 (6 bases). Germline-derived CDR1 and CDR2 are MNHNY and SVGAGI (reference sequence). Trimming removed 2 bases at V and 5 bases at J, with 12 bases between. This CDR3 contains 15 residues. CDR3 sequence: CASSYPTGKNEKLFF. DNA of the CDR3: TGTGCCAGCAGTTACCCCACAGGGAAGAATGAAAAACTGTTTTTT.